These 9 T cell receptor beta chains originate from one sample sequenced in a study of Graves' ophthalmopathy and Graves' hyperthyroidism. Transcripts of RNA were the source for amplifying TCR beta CDR3 regions. The authors performed first-round RT-PCR with HTBI primers and then a second-round multiplex PCR. TCRdb reanalysed the multiplex PCR reads using MiXCR and keeps one entry per CDR3 protein. The data show some 750,000 distinct CDR3 sequences, roughly two fifths seen once. The sequencing input was peripheral blood. The receptors shown here come from an adult man with Graves' ophthalmopathy.

Many counts were recorded for this clonotype. This rearrangement joins TRBV10-3 to TRBJ1-6; TRBD1 is a possible D gene (5 bases). The CDR3 is 18 amino acids. Germline V gene lookup returns CDR1 ENHRY and CDR2 SYGVKD. The V end was cut by 4 bases, the J end by 4 bases, with 20 bases between. The CDR3 sequence: CAISGANRRGGYNSPLHF. The CDR3 nucleotides read TGTGCCATCAGTGGCGCAAATCGTCGGGGGGGATATAATTCACCCCTCCACTTT.

The CDR3 DNA reads TGTGCTAATTCGGGACGTATCATGAACACTGAAGCTTTCTTT. Translation gives CANSGRIMNTEAFF. V is TRBV10-3 and J is TRBJ1-1; maybe TRBD1 (5 bases). This CDR3 is 14 amino acids long. From germline, CDR1 is ENHRY and CDR2 SYGVKD.

The rearrangement uses TRBV20-1 and TRBJ1-5; perhaps TRBD1 as D (5 bases). The CDR3 loop spans 14 amino acids. Germline CDR1 and CDR2: DFQATT and SNEGSKA (reference sequence). Trimming left V 5 bases short and J 3 bases short, with 14 bases between. This chain's CDR3 is CSAAQGPLNQPQHF. CDR3 nucleotide sequence: TGCAGTGCTGCTCAGGGACCGCTCAATCAGCCCCAGCATTTT.

The gene calls are TRBV20-1 and TRBJ1-1; D unclear. Germline values: CDR1 DFQATT, CDR2 SNEGSKA (reference sequence). V lost 3 bases and J lost 5, with 13 bases in between. The CDR3 contains 13 residues. The DNA for the CDR3 is TGCAGTGCTAGGCCCTTAGGAGGGACTGAAGCTTTCTTT. Protein: CSARPLGGTEAFF.

This clonotype was observed once. The chain employs TRBV10-3 and TRBJ2-3, with a tentative D call TRBD2 (6 bases). Trimming pared 7 bases from V and 0 bases from J, leaving 11 bases between. The CDR3 has 14 residues. Per germline, CDR1 ENHRY and CDR2 SYGVKD. The CDR3 DNA follows: TGTGCCATCATGAGCGGGCTGAGCACAGATACGCAGTATTTT. Amino acid sequence: CAIMSGLSTDTQYF.

The V gene is TRBV4-3, the J gene TRBJ1-2; D unclear. The length of the CDR3 is 17 residues. V was trimmed by 3 bases and J by 2 bases, leaving 19 bases between them. In germline, CDR1 is LGHNA, CDR2 YSLEER. The CDR3 loop reads CASSHPVRGPVNYGYTF. CDR3 nucleotides: TGCGCCAGCAGCCACCCCGTACGAGGGCCGGTAAACTATGGCTACACCTTC.

The table lists this clonotype with a few counts. The V gene is TRBV15, the J gene TRBJ2-5, with 11 positions matching TRBD1. The CDR3 has 16 residues. Unmatched junction bases numbered 7, after V lost 5 bases and J lost 2 bases. The germline V gene has CDR1 LNHNV and CDR2 YYDKDF (reference sequence). The CDR3 DNA reads as TGTGCCACCAGCCGGAGGACAGGGGGCAATCAAGAGACCCAGTACTTC. Protein sequence: CATSRRTGGNQETQYF.

The chain carries TRBV7-9 and TRBJ1-2; 8 positions match TRBD1. This CDR3 contains 15 residues. Germline-derived CDR1 and CDR2 are SEHNR and FQNEAQ (reference sequence). After removal of 5 bases from V and 8 bases from J, the junction contained 13 bases not matched to a gene. The CDR3 DNA is TGTGCCAGCAGCGCAACCGGGACAGGTCCTATCGGCTACACCTTC. Translation: CASSATGTGPIGYTF.

This clonotype was counted many times. The rearrangement uses TRBV15 and TRBJ1-1, with D perhaps TRBD1 (5 bases). Trimming stripped 2 bases from V and 7 bases from J, with 14 bases between. The germline V gene has CDR1 LNHNV and CDR2 YYDKDF (reference sequence). The CDR3 sequence is 14 residues long. CDR3 in DNA: TGTGCCACCAGCAGACCCCAGGGTTCGCGTGAAGCTTTCTTT. As protein: CATSRPQGSREAFF.